This record looks at one T cell receptor beta chain sequence and its context. Antigen specificity is unknown. Scientists isolated CD4+ T cells after a roughly 9-day culture period ended. Vaccinees lacked prior SARS-CoV-2 infection and tested negative for nucleocapsid antibodies. V lost 4 bases and J lost 5, with 16 bases in between. The CDR3 extends over 14 amino acids. The germline gives CDR1 SGHRS, CDR2 YFSETQ. The data are from a study of vaccination effects on CD4 cells after COVID-19. Study-wide results and limits: Infection-derived and vaccine-derived clones contracted markedly late after vaccination. Common cold coronavirus cross-reactivity was shown by only 1 of 255 vaccine-induced clones in healthy vaccinees.

Repertoires were generated with immunoSEQ multiplex PCR, while TCRdb's copy carries only in-frame clones and drops some. The sample shows over 45,000 clones, approximately 70% of them seen only once. This rearrangement joins TRBV5-1 to TRBJ2-7; perhaps D is TRBD1 or TRBD2 (6 bases each). Sample: CD4+ T cells from PBMCs cultured without peptide, taken before COVID-19 vaccination. This clonotype was sampled from a human donor who received a COVID-19 vaccine. The chain's CDR3 is CASSPRQGGHEQYF. CDR3 sequence (DNA): TGCGCCAGCAGCCCCCGGCAAGGGGGGCACGAGCAGTACTTC.